The 30 T cell receptor beta chains presented below share a single source sample, sequenced in a study of tumor-infiltrating lymphocytes in primary liver carcinoma. Joint extraction of RNA and DNA used roughly 18-34 mg of bulk tissue that was unsorted. Making TCR beta cDNA involved around 500 ng total RNA and a constant-region primer. Three rounds of nested multiplex PCR with slightly modified ARM-PCR produced TCR beta libraries. TRBV1-TRBV30 forward primers paired with a C-beta reverse primer were used in the first two PCR rounds, which ran roughly 9 cycles each. One entry per CDR3 protein, called by TCRdb with MiXCR from the multiplex PCR reads. Of 90,000 to 100,000 distinct CDR3 sequences listed, roughly 69% were seen once; the top ten hold about 9.2%. The sequencing sample was made of liver tumor tissue from sampling region 5. As to subset: tumor region T5, tumor centre. These receptors came from a woman between 55 and 75 years old with primary liver carcinoma and hepatitis B virus infection.

This clonotype was counted many times. This chain links TRBV4-1 with TRBJ2-2; 11 positions match TRBD2. The CDR3 consists of 17 residues. Germline-derived CDR1 and CDR2 are MGHRA and YSYEKL. V dropped 4 bases and J dropped 8; count of bases not matched to a gene: 12. In nucleotides, the CDR3 is TGCGCCAGCAGCCGGGAAACTAGCGGGAGAGGGAAGGGGGAGCTGTTTTTT. Translation gives CASSRETSGRGKGELFF.

Concerning this clonotype itself: Germline is not matched at one junction end, which may reflect a read error. The chain carries TRBV6-5 and TRBJ1-2; TRBD1 matches 11 bases. The CDR3 is 13 residues long. Per germline, CDR1 MNHEY and CDR2 SVGAGI. CDR3: CASRSDRGLGYNF. The CDR3 coding sequence is TGTGCCAGCAGATCGGACAGGGGGCTTGGCTACAACTTC.

In the case of this clonotype: A junction boundary mismatches the germline segment, possibly from a read error. CDR3 region: CVSSLQVWELFF. The CDR3 DNA reads TGTGTCAGCAGCTTACAGGTCTGGGAGCTGTTTTTT. V is TRBV11-1 and J is TRBJ2-2; a weak D match, TRBD1 (5 bases). The germline V gene has CDR1 SGHAT and CDR2 FQDESV (reference sequence). The CDR3 has 12 amino acids.

The chain combines TRBV11-1 with TRBJ2-7; weak D call: TRBD2 (6 bases). This CDR3 contains 15 residues. Germline V gene sequence: CDR1 SGHAT, CDR2 FQDESV (reference sequence). The CDR3 DNA reads as TGTACTAGCAACTGGGGCGGGACGAGGACCTACGAGCAGTACTTC. Protein: CTSNWGGTRTYEQYF.

As to this clonotype: A junction end diverges from the germline sequence, so it may reflect a read error. J is TRBJ2-1 and V is TRBV11-1, with D perhaps TRBD1 (6 bases). The germline V gene encodes CDR1 SGHAT and CDR2 FQDESV (reference sequence). The CDR3 spans 13 residues. CDR3 amino acids: CASRADRRNDQFF. The CDR3 DNA is TGTGCAAGCAGGGCGGACAGACGAAATGATCAGTTCTTC.

There are a few counts of this clonotype. A much larger clone lies one base from this, so it may be a read error. V and J are TRBV7-8 and TRBJ2-7; no definite D call. Germline CDR1 SGHVS, CDR2 FQNEAQ. CDR3 length equals 12 residues. V was cut by 4 bases and J by 7 bases, with 11 bases left in between. CDR3 residues: CASSSLVSEQYF. CDR3 in DNA: TGTGCCAGCAGCTCACTCGTGAGTGAGCAGTACTTC.

As concerns this clonotype: The conserved phenylalanine or tryptophan normally closing the CDR3 is absent here, so this likely arose from a read error. The chain has TRBV4-2 and TRBJ1-1; D remains ambiguous. This CDR3 is 14 amino acids long. From germline, CDR1 is LGHNA and CDR2 YNFKEQ. The V end lost 4 bases, the J end lost 6 bases, and 15 bases lay between the germline ends. The CDR3 loop is CASSPRRVTSEAFS. The CDR3 DNA reads as TGTGCCAGCAGCCCAAGGAGGGTTACCTCTGAAGCTTTCTCT.

Comment on this clonotype: A read error may explain this, as a much larger clone is one base away. No conserved phenylalanine or tryptophan is present at the end of the CDR3, so a read error is the likely explanation. This chain joins TRBV28 and TRBJ1-2; D not resolved. Trimming pared 4 bases from V and 3 bases from J, leaving 9 bases between. From germline, CDR1 is MDHEN and CDR2 SYDVKM. The CDR3 has 13 residues. In nucleotides, the CDR3 is TGTGCCAGCAGTTCTCCTCAAGACTATGGCTACACCCTC. Translated: CASSSPQDYGYTL.

For this clonotype: One junction end disagrees with the germline gene, perhaps due to a read error. The chain has TRBV28 and TRBJ1-2; D may be TRBD1 (5 bases). Looked up from germline, CDR1 is MDHEN and CDR2 is SYDVKM. This CDR3 has 21 amino acids. CDR3 in amino acids: CASSLHSGLGAVSSEDYGYTF. The CDR3 nucleotides read TGTGCCAGTAGTTTACACAGCGGCCTCGGGGCAGTGTCGTCTGAGGATTATGGCTACACCTTC.

The chain has TRBV28 and TRBJ2-1; the D call may be TRBD1 or TRBD2 (5 bases each). Germline loops: CDR1 MDHEN, CDR2 SYDVKM. The CDR3 is made up of 14 amino acids. Trimming left V 2 bases short and J 8 bases short, with 13 bases between. The CDR3 spells CASSLGGARDEQFF. In DNA, the CDR3 is TGTGCCAGCAGTTTAGGGGGAGCAAGGGATGAGCAGTTCTTC.

About this clonotype: The junction does not match germline at one end; this may be a read error. The gene calls are TRBV11-3 and TRBJ2-1; D is possibly TRBD2 (5 bases). CDR3 length: 17 residues. The germline V gene has CDR1 SGHNT and CDR2 YENEEA. This CDR3 is CSSSLGFGGLSYNEWFF. For the CDR3, the DNA is TGTTCCAGCAGCTTAGGGTTCGGCGGGCTTTCCTACAATGAGTGGTTCTTC.

Of note for this clonotype: A read error is likely, as this CDR3 ends without the conserved phenylalanine or tryptophan. The DNA is omitted, as the CDR3 cannot be located on it reliably, and the CDR3 follows TCRdb's listing. This chain joins TRBV11-2 and TRBJ2-2. Termini included, the CDR3 measures 13 amino acids. Germline loops: CDR1 SGHAT, CDR2 FQNNGV. CDR3 in amino acids: CASSLEANGELFV.

This chain uses TRBV4-2 with TRBJ2-1; D perhaps matches TRBD2 (6 bases). V lost 4 bases and J lost 2, with 15 bases in between. This CDR3 has 16 residues. Germline V CDR1 and CDR2: LGHNA, YNFKEQ. CDR3 bases: TGTGCCAGCAGCCTAGCGAACGGCGGGGCCTACAATGAGCAGTTCTTC. It specifies CASSLANGGAYNEQFF.

This clonotype was recorded at least ten times. The chain joins TRBV5-1 to TRBJ2-1, with 9 nucleotides matching TRBD2. With V trimmed by 0 bases and J by 0 bases, 1 base remained unmatched. Germline CDR1 reads SGHRS; CDR2 reads YFSETQ. The CDR3 is 16 residues long. DNA of the CDR3: TGCGCCAGCAGCTTGGTAGCGGGAGTCTCCTACAATGAGCAGTTCTTC. Translation gives CASSLVAGVSYNEQFF.

As for this clonotype: It may be a read error: a sequence one base away is much more abundant. This rearrangement joins TRBV30 to TRBJ1-5, with TRBD1 matching 11 bases. Germline trimming cut 7 bases from V and 4 bases from J; bases unmatched to any gene: 6. In germline, CDR1 is GTSNPN, CDR2 SVGIG (reference sequence). This CDR3 region has 14 residues. The CDR3 DNA follows: TGTGCCTTACAAGGGACAGGGGGAAATCAGCCCCAGCATTTT. It encodes CALQGTGGNQPQHF.

In the case of this clonotype: This likely comes from a read error, as the CDR3 has no conserved phenylalanine or tryptophan at its end. The chain is built from TRBV15 and TRBJ2-7; D possibly corresponds to TRBD1 (6 bases). Germline V gives CDR1 LNHNV, CDR2 YYDKDF (reference sequence). This CDR3 comprises 13 residues. The chain's CDR3 is CAISSGTTYEQYL. CDR3 in DNA: TGTGCCATCAGCTCCGGGACAACCTACGAGCAGTACTTA.

As regards this clonotype: Mismatch with germline at one junction end may stem from a read error. The V and J genes are TRBV7-9 and TRBJ2-1; 7 bases are shared with TRBD2. CDR1 is SEHNR, CDR2 FQNEAQ, per germline (reference sequence). The CDR3 totals 17 residues. DNA for the CDR3: TGTGCCAGCAGCTTATGTGGGCGCGGGAGCTCCTGCAATGAGCAGTTCTTC. Protein sequence: CASSLCGRGSSCNEQFF.

The V gene is TRBV7-3, the J gene TRBJ2-3; D call uncertain. Germline CDR1 is SGHTA and CDR2 is FQGTGA. The CDR3 contains 13 residues. V was trimmed by 3 bases and J by 6 bases, leaving 10 bases between them. The CDR3, as DNA: TGTGCCAGCAGCTTGGCCAAATTCGATACGCAGTATTTT. Amino acids: CASSLAKFDTQYF.

A remark on this clonotype: Compared with germline, one end of the junction differs, possibly owing to a read error. The chain combines TRBV29-1 with TRBJ2-1, with unresolved D. There are 14 residues in the CDR3. The germline CDR1 and CDR2 sequences are SQVTM and ANQGSEA. The CDR3 DNA sequence: TGCGGCGTTGACCTGGAAGGTATGGGAAATGAGGAGTTCTTC. Amino acid sequence: CGVDLEGMGNEEFF.

The genes are TRBV18 and TRBJ1-1; 7 nucleotides align to TRBD1. Trimming at V came to 3 bases and at J to 5 bases, leaving 12 bases not matched to a gene. The CDR3 consists of 16 residues. Per germline, CDR1 KGHSH and CDR2 LQKENI. The CDR3: CASSPLQGTSGTEAFF. The CDR3 DNA follows: TGTGCCAGCTCACCTTTACAGGGGACCAGCGGGACTGAAGCTTTCTTT.

This clonotype showed up just once. The junction does not match germline at one end; this may be a read error. V and J are TRBV10-3 and TRBJ2-7; D not resolved. Germline CDR1 reads ENHRY; CDR2 reads SYGVKD. CDR3 size: 12 residues. CDR3 protein: CAISADPYEQYF. DNA for the CDR3: TGTGCCATCAGTGCCGACCCCTACGAACAGTACTTC.

This chain links TRBV4-1 with TRBJ1-6, with 8 bases matching TRBD1. The CDR3 spans 15 residues. The germline gives CDR1 MGHRA, CDR2 YSYEKL. The V gene end was trimmed by 11 bases and the J gene end by 14 bases; junction bases not matched to a gene: 20. The CDR3 DNA sequence: TGCGCCGACAGCCAAGAGGGACAGGCCAATCCAACCCTCCACTTT. It specifies CADSQEGQANPTLHF.

J is TRBJ2-5 and V is TRBV4-1, with TRBD2 matching over 9 bases. The V gene end was trimmed by 4 bases and the J gene end by 1 base; junction bases not matched to a gene: 10. The germline V gene has CDR1 MGHRA and CDR2 YSYEKL. The CDR3 has 17 residues. The CDR3 coding sequence is TGCGCCAGCAGCCCTTCCTCGACTAGCGGACCCCAAGAGACCCAGTACTTC. Amino acids: CASSPSSTSGPQETQYF.

This clonotype was counted at least ten times. The chain is built from TRBV6-1 and TRBJ2-1; possibly TRBD2 for D (6 bases). Germline assignment: CDR1 MNHNS and CDR2 SASEGT. V lost 6 bases and J lost 6, with 15 bases in between. This CDR3 spans 14 amino acids. CDR3 amino acids: CASRGDWRGNEQFF. The CDR3, as DNA: TGTGCCAGCAGAGGGGACTGGCGGGGCAATGAGCAGTTCTTC.

Notes on this clonotype: The final CDR3 position lacks the conserved phenylalanine or tryptophan, pointing to a likely read error. Because the CDR3's place on the DNA is in doubt, the DNA is left out and the CDR3 is given as listed by TCRdb. The chain combines TRBV6-2 or TRBV6-3 with TRBJ2-1. The CDR3 has 16 amino acids, counting both end residues. From germline, CDR1 is MNHEY and CDR2 SVGEGT. The CDR3 spells CASAVGSTRRYNEQLV.

Notes on this clonotype: The germline gene is not matched at one end of the junction; a read error may be the cause. The DNA of the CDR3 is TGTGTCAGCAGTTCTAAGCAGGCTGAAGCTTTCTTT. This codes for CVSSSKQAEAFF. The J gene is TRBJ1-1, the V gene TRBV11-2; D unresolved. Germline CDR1 SGHAT, CDR2 FQNNGV. The CDR3 runs 12 residues.

This clonotype showed up just once. This is likely a read error, given that the CDR3 carries no conserved phenylalanine or tryptophan at its end. This chain links TRBV11-2 with TRBJ1-2; unclear D gene. Looked up from germline, CDR1 is SGHAT and CDR2 is FQNNGV. The CDR3 is 17 residues long. Here the CDR3 DNA reads TGTGCCAGCAGCTTAGATGCGATCATGGCGCTGCGCTATGACTACACCTCC. Translated, it gives CASSLDAIMALRYDYTS.

Points on this clonotype: An end of the junction differs from the germline gene, which may be a read error. As DNA, the CDR3 is TGTGCCAGCAGCCTACAAAAGACCCGGTACTTC. Translating gives CASSLQKTRYF. The chain recombines TRBV28 with TRBJ2-5; D uncertain. This CDR3 has 11 amino acids. Germline CDR1 and CDR2: MDHEN and SYDVKM.

Comments on this clonotype: At one boundary the junction diverges from the germline segment, which might be a read error. The gene calls are TRBV11-2 and TRBJ1-2; possibly TRBD1 for D (5 bases). The CDR3 has 17 amino acids. Germline V gene lookup returns CDR1 SGHAT and CDR2 FQNNGV. Written as DNA, the CDR3 is TGTGCCAGTAGCATAGATCCGATCAGGGCGCTGCGCTATGGTTACACCTTC. It codes for CASSIDPIRALRYGYTF.

Notes on this clonotype: At one end, the junction sequence differs from germline, possibly due to a read error. The J gene is TRBJ2-5, the V gene TRBV5-1, with D perhaps assigned TRBD1 or TRBD2 (6 bases each). The CDR3 extends over 14 amino acids. CDR1 and CDR2 (germline): SGHRS, YFSETQ. CDR3 sequence reads: CASRLEGGTETQYF. In DNA, the CDR3 is TGCGCCAGCAGATTGGAAGGGGGGACAGAGACCCAGTACTTC.